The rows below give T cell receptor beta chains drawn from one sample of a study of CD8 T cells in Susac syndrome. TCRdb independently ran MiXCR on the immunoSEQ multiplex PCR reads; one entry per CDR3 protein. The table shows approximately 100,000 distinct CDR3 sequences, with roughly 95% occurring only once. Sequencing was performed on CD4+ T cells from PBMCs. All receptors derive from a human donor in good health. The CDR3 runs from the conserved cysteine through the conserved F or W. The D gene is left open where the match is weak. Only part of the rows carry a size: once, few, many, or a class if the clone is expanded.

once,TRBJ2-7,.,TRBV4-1,TGCGCCAGCAGCCAAGGTCTGGTTCGCATGATCGAGCAGTACTTC,CASSQGLVRMIEQYF
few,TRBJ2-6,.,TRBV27,TGTGCCAGCAGTTTGAGGGTCTCTGGGGCCAACGTCCTGACTTTC,CASSLRVSGANVLTF
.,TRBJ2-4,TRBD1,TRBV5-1,TGCGCCAGCAGCTTGGGCGGACAGGGTGCGTCCAAAAACATTCAGTACTTC,CASSLGGQGASKNIQYF
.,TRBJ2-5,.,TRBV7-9,TGTGCCAGCAGCCCGGTCCCTCAAGAGACCCAGTACTTC,CASSPVPQETQYF
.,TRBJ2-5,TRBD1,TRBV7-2,TGTGCCAGCGGGCAGACAGGGGGTCGAGAGACCCAGTACTTC,CASGQTGGRETQYF
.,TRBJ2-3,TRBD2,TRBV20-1,TGCAGTGCCTTCGGGGGGGCGCGCACAGATACGCAGTATTTT,CSAFGGARTDTQYF
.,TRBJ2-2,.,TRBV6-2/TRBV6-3,TGTGCCAGCAGAAACACGGGCACCGGGGAGCTGTTTTTT,CASRNTGTGELFF
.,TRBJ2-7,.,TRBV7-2,TGTGCCAGCAGCTTACAGTCGGGTTACGAGCAGTACTTC,CASSLQSGYEQYF
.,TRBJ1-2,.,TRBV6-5,TGTGCCAGCAGTTACAGGGGACTGTATGGCTACACCTTC,CASSYRGLYGYTF
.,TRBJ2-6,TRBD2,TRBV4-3,TGCGCCAGCAGCCAAGAGCCCAGCGGGATCCGCTCTGGGGCCAACGTCCTGACTTTC,CASSQEPSGIRSGANVLTF
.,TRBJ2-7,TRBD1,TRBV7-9,TGTGCCAGCAGCTTTTCCGGGACAGGGACCTACGAGCAGTACTTC,CASSFSGTGTYEQYF
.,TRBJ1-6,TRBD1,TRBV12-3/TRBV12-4,TGTGCCAGCAGTCAATACAGGGGTTCACCCCTCCACTTT,CASSQYRGSPLHF
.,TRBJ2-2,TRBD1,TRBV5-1,TGCGCCAGCAGCATAGGACAGGGCACCGGGGAGCTGTTTTTT,CASSIGQGTGELFF
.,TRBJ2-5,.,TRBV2,TGTGCCAGCAGGGATTTGGGGGAGACCCAGTACTTC,CASRDLGETQYF
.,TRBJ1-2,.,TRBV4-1,TGCGCCAGCAGCCCCCCTCTAGGGGACGGAGGAGGCTACACCTTC,CASSPPLGDGGGYTF
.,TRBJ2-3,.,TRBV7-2,TGTGCCAGCAGCCCTCGGCGGGATACGCAGTATTTT,CASSPRRDTQYF
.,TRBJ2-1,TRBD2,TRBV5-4,TGTGCCAGCAGCTTAGCGGGGCCGTACAATGAGCAGTTCTTC,CASSLAGPYNEQFF
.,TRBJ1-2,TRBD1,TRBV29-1,TGCAGCGTTGGACAGGGGAACTATGGCTACACCTTC,CSVGQGNYGYTF